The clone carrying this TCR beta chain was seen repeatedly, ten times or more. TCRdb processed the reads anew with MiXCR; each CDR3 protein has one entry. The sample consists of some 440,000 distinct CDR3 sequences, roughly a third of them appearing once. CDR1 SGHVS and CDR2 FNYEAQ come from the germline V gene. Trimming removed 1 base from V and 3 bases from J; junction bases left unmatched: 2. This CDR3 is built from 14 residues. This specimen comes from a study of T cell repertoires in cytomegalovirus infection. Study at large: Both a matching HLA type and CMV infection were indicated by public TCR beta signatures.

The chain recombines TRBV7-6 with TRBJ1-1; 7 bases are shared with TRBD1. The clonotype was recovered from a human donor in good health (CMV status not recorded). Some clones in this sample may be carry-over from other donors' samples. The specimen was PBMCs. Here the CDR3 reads CASSLGQGYTEAFF. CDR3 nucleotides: TGTGCCAGCAGCTTAGGACAGGGTTACACTGAAGCTTTCTTT.